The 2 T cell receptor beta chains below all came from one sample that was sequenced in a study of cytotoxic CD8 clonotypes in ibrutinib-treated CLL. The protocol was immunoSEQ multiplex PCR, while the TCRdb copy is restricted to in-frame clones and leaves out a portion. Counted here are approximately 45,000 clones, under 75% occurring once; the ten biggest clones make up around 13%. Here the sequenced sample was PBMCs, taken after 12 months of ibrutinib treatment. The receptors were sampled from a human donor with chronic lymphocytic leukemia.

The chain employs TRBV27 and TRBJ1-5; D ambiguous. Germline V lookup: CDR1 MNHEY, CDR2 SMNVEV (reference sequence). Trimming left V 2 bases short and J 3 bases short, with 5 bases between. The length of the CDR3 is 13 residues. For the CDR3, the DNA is TGTGCCAGCAGTTTAGTGAACAATCAGCCCCAGCATTTT. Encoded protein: CASSLVNNQPQHF.

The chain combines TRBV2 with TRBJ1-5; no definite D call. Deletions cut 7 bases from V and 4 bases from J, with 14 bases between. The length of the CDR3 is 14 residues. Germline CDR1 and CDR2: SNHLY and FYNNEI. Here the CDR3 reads CASTPGTRNQPQHF. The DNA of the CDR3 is TGTGCCAGCACCCCGGGCACGAGAAATCAGCCCCAGCATTTT. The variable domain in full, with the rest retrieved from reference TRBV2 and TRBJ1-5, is EPEVTQTPSHQVTQMGQEVILRCVPISNHLYFYWYRQILGQKVEFLVSFYNNEISEKSEIFDDQFSVERPDGSNFTLKIRSTKLEDSAMYFCASTPGTRNQPQHFGDGTRLSIL.